A selection of T cell receptor beta chains follows, all from one sample in a study of CD8 T cells in ankylosing spondylitis. TCRdb re-analysed the 5' RACE reads in MiXCR, keeping a single row per CDR3 protein. The table shows some 800,000 distinct CDR3 sequences, with about 10% occurring only once. Sequenced material: blood, either unsorted or a sorted T cell fraction (not recorded which). These receptors were collected from a male donor with ankylosing spondylitis. Each CDR3 is given with its conserved first and last residue. Clone size appears in some rows only: once, few, many, or a class for an expanded clone.

>TRBJ1-2|-|TRBV20-1
CSASLGQSYGYTF
>TRBJ1-2|many|TRBV12-3/TRBV12-4
CASSSGTGLYGYTF
>TRBJ2-2|-|TRBV5-1
CASSFSGVDTGELFF
>TRBJ1-4|-|TRBV6-1
CASYREANEKLFF
>TRBJ1-1|-|TRBV9
CASSIDRGPNTEAFF
>TRBJ2-3|-|TRBV20-1
CSARWIKGTDTQYF
>TRBJ2-3|many|TRBV29-1
CSVDLRTDTQYF
>TRBJ2-7|few|TRBV5-4
CASSLDGTDLGEQYF
>TRBJ2-3|-|TRBV10-3
CAISETRTPNTDTQYF
>TRBJ2-7|many|TRBV29-1
CSVGGSYYEQYF
>TRBJ2-7|-|TRBV4-2
CASSRPVASGNYEQYF
>TRBJ1-2|-|TRBV11-1
CASSFMHYGYTF
>TRBJ1-1|many|TRBV4-3
CASSRNWAGTEAFF
>TRBJ2-1|few|TRBV7-2
CASSLLSGNSYNEQFF
>TRBJ2-7|-|TRBV18
CASSPSQVDAYEQYF
>TRBJ1-1|-|TRBV15
CATSRAGQPGGTEAFF
>TRBJ1-1|many|TRBV12-3/TRBV12-4
CASSPRLYTEAFF
>TRBJ2-7|many|TRBV11-2
CASSLETAGEQYF
>TRBJ2-1|few|TRBV20-1
CSARDPRTGYNEQFF
>TRBJ1-2|-|TRBV5-1
CASSLTHRDGYTF
>TRBJ1-1|many|TRBV7-2
CASSLTRTNTEAFF
>TRBJ2-1|few|TRBV5-1
CASSFLAGEDDEQFF
>TRBJ2-3|many|TRBV4-3
CASSQELAGYSTDTQYF
>TRBJ2-5|-|TRBV4-3
CASSQGNLETQYF
>TRBJ2-7|once|TRBV6-2/TRBV6-3
CASSYAGATYEQYF
>TRBJ2-1|few|TRBV5-1
CASSLEIRSGVTYNEQFF
>TRBJ1-2|-|TRBV20-1
CSASLEGLSYGYTF
>TRBJ2-7|-|TRBV7-8
CASSFWGTAPYEQYF
>TRBJ2-7|-|TRBV10-3
CAIRPLAGGTYEQYF
>TRBJ1-1|-|TRBV5-6
CASSSQGLGEAFF
>TRBJ2-3|-|TRBV7-9
CASSWPRGTDTQYF
>TRBJ2-1|few|TRBV6-1
CASQTSRDNEQFF
>TRBJ2-7|-|TRBV7-9
CASSSTSGSSYEQYF
>TRBJ2-1|many|TRBV5-1
CASSLVGSNEQFF
>TRBJ1-1|-|TRBV11-2
CASSFPWGATEAFF
>TRBJ2-3|-|TRBV11-2
CASSFIEDTQYF
>TRBJ2-6|many|TRBV12-3/TRBV12-4
CASTSPGAGANVLTF
>TRBJ1-2|many|TRBV12-3/TRBV12-4
CASSSEGVGYTF
>TRBJ2-1|few|TRBV6-2/TRBV6-3
CASSPSGISYNEQFF
>TRBJ2-5|-|TRBV5-1
CASSLEATYQETQYF
>TRBJ2-3|-|TRBV20-1
CSASTRHGTDTQYF
>TRBJ2-7|-|TRBV12-3/TRBV12-4
CASARGVLYEQYF
>TRBJ2-5|many|TRBV20-1
CSARDRWQQYF
>TRBJ2-5|-|TRBV4-2
CASSHGLAGRETQYF